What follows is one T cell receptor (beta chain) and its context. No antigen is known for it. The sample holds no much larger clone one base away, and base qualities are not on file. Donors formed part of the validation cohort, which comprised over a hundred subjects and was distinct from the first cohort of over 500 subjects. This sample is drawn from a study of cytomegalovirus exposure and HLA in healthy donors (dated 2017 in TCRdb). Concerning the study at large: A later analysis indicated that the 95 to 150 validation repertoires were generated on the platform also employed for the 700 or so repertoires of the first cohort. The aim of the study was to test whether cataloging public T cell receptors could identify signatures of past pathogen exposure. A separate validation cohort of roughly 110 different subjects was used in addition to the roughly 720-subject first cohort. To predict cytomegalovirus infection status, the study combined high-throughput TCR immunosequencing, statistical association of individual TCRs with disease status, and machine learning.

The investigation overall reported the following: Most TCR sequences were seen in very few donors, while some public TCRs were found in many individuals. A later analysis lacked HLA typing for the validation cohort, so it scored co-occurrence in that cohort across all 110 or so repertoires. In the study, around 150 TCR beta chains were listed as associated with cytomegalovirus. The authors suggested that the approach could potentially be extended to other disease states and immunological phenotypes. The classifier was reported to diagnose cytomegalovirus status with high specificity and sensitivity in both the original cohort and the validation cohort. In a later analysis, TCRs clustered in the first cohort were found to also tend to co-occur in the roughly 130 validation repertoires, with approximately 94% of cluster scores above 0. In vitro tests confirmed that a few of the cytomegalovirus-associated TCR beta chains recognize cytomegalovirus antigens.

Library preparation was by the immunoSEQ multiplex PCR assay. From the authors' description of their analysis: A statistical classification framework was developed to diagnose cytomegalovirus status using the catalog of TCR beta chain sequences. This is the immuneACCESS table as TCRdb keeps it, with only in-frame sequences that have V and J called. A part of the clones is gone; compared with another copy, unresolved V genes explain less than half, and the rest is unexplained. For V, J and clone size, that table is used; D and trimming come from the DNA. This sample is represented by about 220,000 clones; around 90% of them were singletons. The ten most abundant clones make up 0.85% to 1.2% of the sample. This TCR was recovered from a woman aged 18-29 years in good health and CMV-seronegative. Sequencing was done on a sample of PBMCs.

The CDR3 amino acid sequence is: CASSHLRTSGANNEQFF. The bases read TGTGCCAGCAGCCACCTGAGGACTAGCGGGGCTAACAATGAGCAGTTCTTC. The rearranged segments are TRBV5-4 and TRBJ2-1, with 12 bases aligning to TRBD2. At the junction V is shortened by 4 bases and J by 5 bases; bases outside the gene matches: 10. Taken from cysteine to phenylalanine, the CDR3 has 17 residues. Only the CDR3 part of the read is kept: 51 bases, read in frame from the first base. The germline V gene (reference sequence) specifies SGHNT as CDR1 and YYREEE as CDR2. Full variable domain (CDR3 extended with the reference TRBV5-4 and TRBJ2-1 proteins): ETGVTQSPTHLIKTRGQQVTLRCSSQSGHNTVSWYQQALGQGPQFIFQYYREEENGRGNFPPRFSGLQFPNYSSELNVNALELDDSALYLCASSHLRTSGANNEQFFGPGTRLTVL.